Below, one T cell receptor beta chain is given with its context. The data derive from a study of T cell changes during pregnancy in multiple sclerosis. Sequencing used immunoSEQ multiplex PCR; TCRdb keeps in-frame clones, though not all of them. The sample lists tens of thousands of clones; roughly 91% were seen once. V lost 3 bases to trimming and J lost 8 bases, with 16 bases between them. CDR1 and CDR2 (germline): SGDLS, YYNGEE. There are 14 residues in the CDR3. This material consisted of peripheral blood, taken in the third trimester of pregnancy. The sequence came from a female donor in good health, enrolled as a control in a pregnancy study. This chain links TRBV9 with TRBJ2-3; a weak D match, TRBD1 (5 bases). CDR3 amino acids: CASSEPTDKLTQYF. CDR3 DNA sequence: TGTGCCAGCAGCGAGCCGACAGATAAACTTACGCAGTATTTT.